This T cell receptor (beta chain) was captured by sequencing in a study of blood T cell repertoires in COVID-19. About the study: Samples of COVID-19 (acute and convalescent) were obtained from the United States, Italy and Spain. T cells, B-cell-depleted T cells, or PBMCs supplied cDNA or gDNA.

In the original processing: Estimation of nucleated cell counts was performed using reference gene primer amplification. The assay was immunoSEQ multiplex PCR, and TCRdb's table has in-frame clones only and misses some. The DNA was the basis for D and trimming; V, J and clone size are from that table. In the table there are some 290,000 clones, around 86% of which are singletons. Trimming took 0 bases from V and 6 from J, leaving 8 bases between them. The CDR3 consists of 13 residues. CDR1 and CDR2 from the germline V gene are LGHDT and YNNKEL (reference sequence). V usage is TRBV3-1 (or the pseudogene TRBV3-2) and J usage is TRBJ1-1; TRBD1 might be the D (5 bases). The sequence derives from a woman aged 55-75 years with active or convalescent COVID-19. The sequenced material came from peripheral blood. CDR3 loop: CASSQDLGAEAFF. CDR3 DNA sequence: TGTGCCAGCAGCCAAGATTTAGGGGCTGAAGCTTTCTTT.